These T cell receptor beta chains were read from a single sample in a study of blood T cell repertoires in COVID-19. TCRdb keeps only in-frame clones here, not all; method: immunoSEQ multiplex PCR. The table has some 200,000 clones, approximately 85% seen once. The specimen sequenced was peripheral blood. The receptors were sampled from a woman of 80 years or more with acute or convalescent COVID-19. Both conserved end residues are part of each CDR3. D genes are given only for firm matches. Some rows have no size entry. The others give once, few or many, or a class for an expanded clone.

.	TRBV25-1	.	TRBJ1-6	CASSEQYRGSPLHF	TGTGCCAGCAGTGAGCAGTATAGAGGTTCACCCCTCCACTTT
.	TRBV15	TRBD2	TRBJ2-2	CATSRASGRSRELFF	TGTGCCACCAGCAGAGCAAGCGGGAGGTCCAGGGAGCTGTTTTTT
.	TRBV4-1	TRBD1	TRBJ1-3	CASSFTETGAGNTIYF	TGCGCCAGCAGCTTCACAGAGACAGGGGCTGGAAACACCATATATTTT
few	TRBV5-1	TRBD1	TRBJ1-1	CASSLTTGLNTEAFF	TGCGCCAGCAGCCTCACGACAGGGCTGAACACTGAAGCTTTCTTT
.	TRBV6-2/TRBV6-3	TRBD1	TRBJ2-7	CASSYSGQGLKLTYEQYF	TGTGCCAGCAGTTACTCGGGACAGGGCCTAAAGTTAACCTACGAGCAGTACTTC
.	TRBV28	.	TRBJ1-1	CASTGGSTEAFF	TGTGCCAGCACGGGGGGAAGCACTGAAGCTTTCTTT
.	TRBV7-9	.	TRBJ1-1	CASSLKGETEAFF	TGTGCCAGCAGCTTAAAAGGGGAAACTGAAGCTTTCTTT
.	TRBV11-2	.	TRBJ1-1	CASSLGVFGLTEAFF	TGTGCCAGCAGCTTAGGGGTTTTTGGACTTACTGAAGCTTTCTTT
.	TRBV11-2	.	TRBJ2-3	CASSFRREHTQYF	TGTGCCAGCAGCTTTAGGAGGGAACATACGCAGTATTTT
.	TRBV5-1	.	TRBJ2-7	CASSLEEGRSYEQYF	TGCGCCAGCAGCTTAGAGGAGGGCCGTTCCTACGAGCAGTACTTC
few	TRBV30	.	TRBJ1-4	CAWSVRYARVEKLFF	TGTGCCTGGAGTGTACGCTACGCCCGGGTTGAAAAACTGTTTTTT
.	TRBV12-5	.	TRBJ1-5	CASGPRDNQPQHF	TGTGCTAGTGGTCCCCGGGACAATCAGCCCCAGCATTTT
.	TRBV24-1	.	TRBJ1-2	CATSEPGLSDYTF	TGTGCCACCAGTGAGCCGGGACTATCTGACTACACCTTC
.	TRBV11-3	TRBD1	TRBJ1-4	CASSTDRGDEKLFF	TGTGCCAGCAGCACCGACAGGGGGGACGAAAAACTGTTTTTT